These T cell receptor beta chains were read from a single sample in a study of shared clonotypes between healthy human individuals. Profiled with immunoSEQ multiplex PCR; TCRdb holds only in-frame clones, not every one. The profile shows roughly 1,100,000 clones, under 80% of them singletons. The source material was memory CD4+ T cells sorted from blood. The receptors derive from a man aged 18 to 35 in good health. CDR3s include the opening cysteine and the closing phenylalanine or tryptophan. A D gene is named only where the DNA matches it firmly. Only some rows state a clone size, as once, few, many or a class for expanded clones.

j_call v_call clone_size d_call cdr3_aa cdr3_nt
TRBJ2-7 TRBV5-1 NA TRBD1 CASSLGDSSYEQYF TGCGCCAGCAGCTTAGGGGACAGCTCCTACGAGCAGTACTTC
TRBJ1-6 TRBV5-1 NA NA CASSLVEGNNSPLHF TGCGCCAGCAGCTTGGTGGAGGGTAATAATTCACCCCTCCACTTT
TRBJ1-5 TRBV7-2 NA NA CASSLESGHQPQHF TGTGCCAGCAGCTTAGAATCCGGGCATCAGCCCCAGCATTTT
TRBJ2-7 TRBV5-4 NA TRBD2 CASSAGDPPYEQYF TGTGCCAGCAGCGCGGGAGACCCCCCCTACGAGCAGTACTTC
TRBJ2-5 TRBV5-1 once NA CASSLGEKSRETQYF TGCGCCAGCAGCTTGGGGGAGAAGAGTCGAGAGACCCAGTACTTC
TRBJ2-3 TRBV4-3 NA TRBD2 CASSQDPVGPASGRTDTQYF TGCGCCAGCAGCCAAGACCCCGTGGGGCCGGCTAGCGGGAGAACAGATACGCAGTATTTT
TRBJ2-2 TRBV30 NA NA CAWSVSGGTGELFF TGTGCCTGGAGTGTGTCCGGGGGCACCGGGGAGCTGTTTTTT
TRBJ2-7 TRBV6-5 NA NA CASYHANTYEQYF TGTGCCAGTTACCACGCTAACACCTACGAGCAGTACTTC
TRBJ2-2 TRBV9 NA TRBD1 CASSSRGRDGGELFF TGTGCCAGCAGCTCCAGGGGGCGGGATGGCGGGGAGCTGTTTTTT
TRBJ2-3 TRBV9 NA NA CASSVDGLASTDTQYF TGTGCCAGCAGCGTAGACGGATTAGCTAGCACAGATACGCAGTATTTT
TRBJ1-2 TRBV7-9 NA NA CASGLQGYGYTF TGTGCCAGCGGACTGCAGGGCTATGGCTACACCTTC
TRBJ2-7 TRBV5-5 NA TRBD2 CASSLSASGRAAYEQYF TGTGCCAGCAGCTTGTCGGCTAGCGGGAGGGCCGCATACGAGCAGTACTTC
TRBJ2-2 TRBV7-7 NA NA CASSGPVGTGELFF TGTGCTAGCTCCGGGCCCGTCGGAACCGGGGAGCTGTTTTTT
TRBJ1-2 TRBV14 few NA CASSQVQGYGYTF TGTGCCAGCAGCCAAGTACAGGGCTATGGCTACACCTTC
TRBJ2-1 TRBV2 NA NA CASSATGAGPIEQFF TGTGCCAGCAGTGCCACGGGGGCAGGGCCCATAGAGCAGTTCTTC
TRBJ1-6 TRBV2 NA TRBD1 CASRGQGNGNSPLHF TGTGCCAGCAGGGGACAGGGAAATGGTAATTCACCCCTCCACTTT
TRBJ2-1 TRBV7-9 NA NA CASSLMTVAAKFF TGTGCCAGCAGCTTAATGACTGTAGCTGCTAAGTTCTTC
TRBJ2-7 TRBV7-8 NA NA CASSKGDEQYF TGTGCCAGCAGCAAGGGGGACGAGCAGTACTTC
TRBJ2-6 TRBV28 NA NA CASSLTRNSGANVLTF TGTGCCAGCAGTTTAACCCGAAACTCTGGGGCCAACGTCCTGACTTTC
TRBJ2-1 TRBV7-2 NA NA CASSLPLLRGNEQFF TGTGCCAGCAGCTTACCCCTCCTCAGGGGCAATGAGCAGTTCTTC
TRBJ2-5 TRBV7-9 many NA CASSLMSDKETQYF TGTGCCAGCAGCTTAATGTCGGACAAAGAGACCCAGTACTTC
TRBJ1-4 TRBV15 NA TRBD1 CATSRDQGGSEKLFF TGTGCCACCAGCAGAGATCAGGGGGGTAGTGAAAAACTGTTTTTT
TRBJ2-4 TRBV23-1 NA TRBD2 CASSQSRLARAKNIQYF TGCGCCAGCAGTCAATCGAGACTAGCGAGGGCCAAAAACATTCAGTACTTC
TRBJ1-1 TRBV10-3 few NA CAIRRDTTEAFF TGTGCCATCAGGAGGGACACCACTGAAGCTTTCTTT
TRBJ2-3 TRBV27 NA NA CASSSPSRDGTDTQYF TGTGCCAGCAGTTCCCCCTCGCGGGACGGCACAGATACGCAGTATTTT
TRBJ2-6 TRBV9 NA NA CASSARRDSQKATGANVLTF TGTGCCAGCAGCGCGAGGAGAGACTCCCAGAAGGCCACCGGGGCCAACGTCCTGACTTTC
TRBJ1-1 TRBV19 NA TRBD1 CASSMRDSTEAFF TGTGCCAGTAGTATGAGGGACAGCACTGAAGCTTTCTTT
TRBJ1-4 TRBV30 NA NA CAWSVKGEKLFF TGTGCCTGGAGTGTAAAGGGTGAAAAACTGTTTTTT
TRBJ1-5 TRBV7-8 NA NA CASSLDPSQPQHF TGTGCCAGCAGCTTAGACCCGAGTCAGCCCCAGCATTTT
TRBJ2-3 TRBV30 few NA CAWSRGVEGTDTQYF TGTGCCTGGAGCCGGGGAGTTGAGGGCACAGATACGCAGTATTTT
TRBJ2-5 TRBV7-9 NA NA CASRRGNEETQYF TGTGCCAGCAGAAGAGGGAACGAAGAGACCCAGTACTTC
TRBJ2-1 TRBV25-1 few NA CASSANFWEQFF TGTGCCAGCAGTGCAAATTTTTGGGAGCAGTTCTTC
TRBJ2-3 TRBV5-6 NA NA CASSLAGPLTDTQYF TGTGCCAGCAGCTTGGCGGGACCTCTGACAGATACGCAGTATTTT
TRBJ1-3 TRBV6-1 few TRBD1 CASSGGTVGNTIYF TGTGCCAGCAGTGGAGGGACAGTAGGAAACACCATATATTTT
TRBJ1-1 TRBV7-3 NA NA CASSLRWDDTEAFF TGTGCCAGCAGCCTCAGATGGGATGACACTGAAGCTTTCTTT
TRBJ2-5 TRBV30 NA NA CAWSYQGPGAQYF TGTGCCTGGAGTTACCAGGGCCCCGGGGCCCAGTACTTC
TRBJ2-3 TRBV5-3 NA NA CARSLYGGTTDTQYF TGTGCCAGAAGCTTGTATGGCGGGACCACAGATACGCAGTATTTT
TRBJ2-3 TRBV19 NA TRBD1 CASSYPGQGTDTQYF TGTGCCAGTAGTTATCCGGGACAGGGGACAGATACGCAGTATTTT
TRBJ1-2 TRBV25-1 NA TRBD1 CASSRQGVDGYTF TGTGCCAGCAGCCGACAGGGGGTGGATGGCTACACCTTC
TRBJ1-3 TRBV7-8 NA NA CASSLGNSGNTIYF TGTGCCAGCAGCTTAGGTAACTCTGGAAACACCATATATTTT
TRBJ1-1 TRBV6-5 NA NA CASSYSWGLSTEAFF TGTGCCAGCAGTTACTCCTGGGGTCTAAGCACTGAAGCTTTCTTT
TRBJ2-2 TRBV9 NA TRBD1 CASSVTGGFSGELFF TGTGCCAGCAGCGTTACAGGGGGATTCTCCGGGGAGCTGTTTTTT
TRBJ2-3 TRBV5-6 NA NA CASSYGGRLFTDTQYF TGTGCCAGCAGCTACGGGGGTAGGTTATTCACAGATACGCAGTATTTT
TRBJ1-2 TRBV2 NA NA CASSEAGRASLGYTF TGTGCCAGCAGTGAAGCGGGCAGGGCTTCGCTTGGCTACACCTTC
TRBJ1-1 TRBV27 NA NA CASSPYIMNTEAFF TGTGCCAGCAGTCCTTATATCATGAACACTGAAGCTTTCTTT
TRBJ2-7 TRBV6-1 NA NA CASSVYEQYF TGTGCCAGCAGTGTTTACGAGCAGTACTTC
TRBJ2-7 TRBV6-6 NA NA CASSSVDRLSYEQYF TGTGCCAGCAGCTCCGTCGACAGACTTTCCTACGAGCAGTACTTC
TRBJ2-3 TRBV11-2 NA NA CASREQGSSTDTQYF TGTGCCAGCAGGGAGCAGGGGTCTAGCACAGATACGCAGTATTTT
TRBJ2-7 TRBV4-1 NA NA CASSQDRGVGEQYF TGCGCCAGCAGCCAAGATCGTGGGGTCGGCGAGCAGTACTTC
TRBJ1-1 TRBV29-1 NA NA CSAGLPNTEAFF TGCAGCGCCGGACTACCGAACACTGAAGCTTTCTTT
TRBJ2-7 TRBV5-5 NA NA CASTRAGGGQVREQYF TGTGCCAGCACCCGGGCAGGGGGAGGGCAAGTGAGAGAGCAGTACTTC
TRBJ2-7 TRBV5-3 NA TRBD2 CARRPPGLAGNEQYF TGTGCCAGAAGGCCCCCTGGACTAGCCGGGAACGAGCAGTACTTC
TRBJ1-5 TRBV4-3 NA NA CASSQGRGLGGGPQHF TGCGCCAGCAGCCAAGGAAGGGGACTGGGCGGTGGGCCCCAGCATTTT
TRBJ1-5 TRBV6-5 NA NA CASSRSVVSNQPQHF TGTGCCAGCAGTCGTTCCGTGGTTAGCAATCAGCCCCAGCATTTT